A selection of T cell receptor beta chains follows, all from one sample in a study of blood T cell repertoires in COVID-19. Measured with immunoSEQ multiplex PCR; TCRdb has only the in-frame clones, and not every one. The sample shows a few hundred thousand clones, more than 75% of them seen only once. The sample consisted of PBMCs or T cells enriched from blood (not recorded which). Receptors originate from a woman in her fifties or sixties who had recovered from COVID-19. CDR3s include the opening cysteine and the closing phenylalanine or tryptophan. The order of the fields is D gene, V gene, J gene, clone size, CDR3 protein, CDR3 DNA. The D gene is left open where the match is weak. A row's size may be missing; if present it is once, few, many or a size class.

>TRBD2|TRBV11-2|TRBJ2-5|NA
CASSPKGTTQETQYF
TGTGCCAGCAGCCCAAAAGGGACTACCCAAGAGACCCAGTACTTC
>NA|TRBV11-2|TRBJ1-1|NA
CASSRHRGTNTEAFF
TGTGCCAGCAGCCGCCATCGGGGGACGAACACTGAAGCTTTCTTT
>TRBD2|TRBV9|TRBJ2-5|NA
CASSVGAGGGETQYF
TGTGCCAGCAGCGTAGGCGCGGGAGGGGGGGAGACCCAGTACTTC
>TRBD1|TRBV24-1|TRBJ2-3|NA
CATSSRQGGTDTQYF
TGTGCCACCAGTTCACGACAGGGAGGCACAGATACGCAGTATTTT
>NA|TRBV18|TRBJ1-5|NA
CASATGVVGQPQHF
TGTGCCAGCGCCACAGGAGTGGTTGGACAGCCCCAGCATTTT
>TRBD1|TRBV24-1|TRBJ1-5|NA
CATSEGDRGSNQPQHF
TGTGCCACCAGTGAGGGTGACAGGGGTAGCAATCAGCCCCAGCATTTT
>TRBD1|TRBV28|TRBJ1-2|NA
CASRGRDRGDYGYTF
TGTGCCAGCAGGGGAAGGGACAGGGGAGACTATGGCTACACCTTC
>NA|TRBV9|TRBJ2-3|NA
CASSVGWASTDTQYF
TGTGCCAGCAGCGTAGGGTGGGCCTCCACAGATACGCAGTATTTT
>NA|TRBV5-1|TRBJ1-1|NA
CASSLDQGSLEAFF
TGCGCCAGCAGCTTGGACCAGGGATCCCTCGAAGCTTTCTTT
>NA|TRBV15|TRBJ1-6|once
CATSPRDKKKKGSPLHF
TGTGCCACCAGCCCCCGGGACAAGAAAAAGAAGGGTTCACCCCTCCACTTT
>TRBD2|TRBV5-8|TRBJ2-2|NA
CASSPRGGNTGELFF
TGTGCCAGCAGCCCGCGGGGGGGGAACACCGGGGAGCTGTTTTTT